This paragraph reports one TCR beta chain. The clone's antigen remains unknown. Base-call qualities are not available, and no considerably larger clone is one nucleotide away. This specimen comes from a study of regulatory T cells in long-lasting Graves disease (dated by TCRdb to the early 2020s). Study-wide context: Newly diagnosed Graves' disease patients had taken antithyroid drugs for less than 3 months. TCR sequencing covered around 13 persistent and about 20 newly diagnosed Graves' disease patients, 33 samples in total. Persistent Graves' disease patients were compared with newly diagnosed Graves' disease patients by peripheral blood TCR sequencing and RNA sequencing. The study was conducted in China and was registered as a clinical trial. The paper's findings and limits, for the study overall: Only the TCR beta chain was sequenced and analyzed. The authors acknowledged the small sample size as a limitation that may reduce accuracy. Compared with newly diagnosed patients, patients with persistent Graves' disease had lower TCR Shannon entropy and fewer highly expanded clones, which suggests clonal expansion. A larger number of public clonotypes was shared among persistent patients (fewer than 3,000) than among newly diagnosed patients (around 890). Because the primary lesion, thyroid tissue, could not be accessed, the study looked at peripheral blood alone. TRBV28, TRBJ1-2 and TRBJ2-5 were preferentially used in persistent disease, while TRBV20-1 and TRBJ2-1 were favored in newly diagnosed disease.

V ends up 0 bases short and J 2 bases short, with an unmatched junction base count of 4. Looking up the germline V gene (reference sequence) yields CDR1 MNHEY and CDR2 SMNVEV. The CDR3 has 16 amino acids, counting the end cysteine and phenylalanine. Only the CDR3 region is kept as DNA, spanning 48 bases read in frame from base 1. In the paper's terms, the time point label means: newly diagnosed GD, antithyroid drugs for less than 3 months. For both TCR sequencing and RNA sequencing, RNA was extracted from PBMCs in TRIzol. The diagnosis of Graves' disease was made according to American Thyroid Association guidelines. Patients for the study were recruited at an endocrinology department in Xi'an, China. Each patient gave approximately 10 milliliters of peripheral blood, collected in an EDTA anticoagulant tube. Ficoll Paque Plus density gradient separation was used to isolate PBMCs, and no additional T cell sorting was done. An Agilent 2100 Bioanalyzer and agarose gel were used to check RNA quality, and a NanoDrop 2000 was used to measure RNA concentration.

The library was generated by multiplex PCR. The listed sequencing device is Illumina HiSeq 4000. To build TCR beta libraries, CDR3 regions were amplified by Arm-PCR using iRepertoire HTBI primers. Gel purification was performed on PCR products prior to sequencing. Regarding the original processing steps: A total of fewer than 80 TRBV and some 13 TRBJ segments were identified across samples and were used for gene usage analysis of CDR3 amino acid clonotypes. COPE and FqMerger were used to merge the filtered high-quality paired reads into contigs. BLAST was used to align contigs to IMGT TRBV, TRBD and TRBJ reference genes, with CDR3 defined following IMGT. Any clonotype with a frequency above 0.1% was classified as a highly expanded clone. Shannon entropy was used to measure repertoire diversity, and the Gini coefficient was used to measure V-J evenness. A clonotype was considered public if more than one individual shared it. TCRdb reran the public reads through fastp at Q25 and MiXCR, keeping productive beta chains. Every CDR3 protein is listed once, alongside the most common genes and DNA of its rows. These V and J calls are TCRdb output, not the study's own analysis. The sample table contains 240,000 or so distinct CDR3 sequences; only one count was recorded for around 21% of them. The leading ten clones occupy approximately 13% of the sample.

The chain couples TRBV27 to TRBJ1-3; TRBD1 agrees with 7 junctional bases. The sample consisted of peripheral blood mononuclear cells (PBMCs), taken at new diagnosis, from a patient treated with antithyroid drugs. The TCR was taken from a female donor with Graves disease. Read as DNA, the sequence is TGTGCCAGCAGTTTATCCTATACAGGGGCTGGAAACACCATATATTTT. Its protein product is CASSLSYTGAGNTIYF.